Listed here are 5 T cell receptor beta chains from one sample, sequenced in a study of blood T cell repertoires in COVID-19. Produced via immunoSEQ multiplex PCR; TCRdb's table is partial and in-frame only. Here the sample spans approximately 290,000 clones, roughly nine tenths being singletons. Sequences were obtained from peripheral blood. The receptors were sampled from a woman in her twenties or thirties with COVID-19, enrolled during active disease.

This clone was observed a single time. The rearrangement links TRBV11-2 to TRBJ1-2; a weak D match, TRBD1 (6 bases). The germline V gene encodes CDR1 SGHAT and CDR2 FQNNGV. The CDR3 runs 16 residues. The V end lost 1 base, the J end lost 0 bases, and 12 bases lay between the germline ends. The CDR3: CASSLGWGLPNYGYTF. The CDR3 bases are TGTGCCAGCAGCTTAGGTTGGGGGCTGCCTAACTATGGCTACACCTTC.

The rearrangement links TRBV3-1 (or the pseudogene TRBV3-2) to TRBJ2-7; no definite D call. V lost 1 base and J lost 6, with 10 bases in between. The CDR3 contains 13 residues. Germline V lookup: CDR1 LGHDT, CDR2 YNNKEL (reference sequence). CDR3 sequence reads: CASSQGARSEQYF. The CDR3 DNA reads as TGTGCCAGCAGCCAAGGGGCGAGATCCGAGCAGTACTTC.

This clone was seen repeatedly, ten times or more. The chain joins TRBV10-1 to TRBJ1-6; no reliable D call. The length of the CDR3 is 13 residues. CDR1 and CDR2 (germline): WNHNN, SYGVQD (reference sequence). The V end was cut by 4 bases, the J end by 8 bases, with 9 bases between. The CDR3 loop reads CASSADSDSPLHF. The CDR3 DNA reads TGCGCCAGCAGTGCTGACTCTGATTCACCCCTCCACTTT.

This clone was recorded only once. The J gene is TRBJ1-2, the V gene TRBV5-1; D might be TRBD1 (6 bases). V lost 4 bases and J 2 bases, leaving 12 bases between the germline ends. The CDR3 has 14 amino acids. The V gene's germline CDR1 is SGHRS and CDR2 YFSETQ. The CDR3 region has the DNA TGCGCCAGCAGCGACAGGCGGACGAACTATGGCTACACCTTC. Its translation is CASSDRRTNYGYTF. Full variable domain (outside the CDR3, taken from reference TRBV5-1 and TRBJ1-2): KAGVTQTPRYLIKTRGQQVTLSCSPISGHRSVSWYQQTPGQGLQFLFEYFSETQRNKGNFPGRFSGRQFSNSRSEMNVSTLELGDSALYLCASSDRRTNYGYTFGSGTRLTVV.

CDR3 nucleotides: TGTGCCAGCAGCCAAGAGACGACAGTCTCTGGAAACACCATATATTTT. It specifies CASSQETTVSGNTIYF. The J gene is TRBJ1-3, the V gene TRBV4-2; TRBD1 might be the D (5 bases). In germline, CDR1 is LGHNA, CDR2 YNFKEQ. V was clipped by 0 bases and J by 0 bases, with 9 bases between them. The CDR3 covers 16 residues.